The 7 T cell receptor beta chains in this list originate from one sample, sequenced in a study of response to subunit inactivated influenza vaccine. TCRdb processed the RT-PCR reads anew with MiXCR; each CDR3 protein has one entry. The table shows about 240,000 distinct CDR3 sequences, with 12% occurring only once. Sequenced here: non-naive T cells sorted from PBMCs, sampled 14 days before vaccination. The receptor set was obtained from a man in his fifties who received an inactivated influenza vaccine.

The sample holds many counts of this clonotype. This chain connects TRBV10-3 to TRBJ2-5, with 7 nucleotides matching TRBD1. V lost 6 bases and J lost 2; bases outside the gene matches: 9. The CDR3 covers 15 residues. Germline CDR1 and CDR2: ENHRY and SYGVKD. The CDR3 reads CAIRKKQGPQETQYF. The CDR3 DNA reads as TGTGCCATCAGGAAGAAACAGGGGCCACAAGAGACCCAGTACTTC.

The chain couples TRBV3-1 to TRBJ1-6; D is undetermined. This CDR3 region has 16 residues. Germline CDR1 LGHDT, CDR2 YNNKEL (reference sequence). Trimming pared 2 bases from V and 3 bases from J, leaving 11 bases between. This CDR3 is CASSQWEQLYNSPLHF. In DNA form, the CDR3 reads TGTGCCAGCAGCCAATGGGAACAGCTCTATAATTCACCCCTCCACTTT.

This clonotype was counted many times. This chain links TRBV12-5 with TRBJ2-3; a weak D match, TRBD2 (5 bases). CDR1 and CDR2 (germline): LGHNT, FRNRAP. CDR3 length: 14 amino acids. Trimming pared 4 bases from V and 3 bases from J, leaving 11 bases between. Here the CDR3 DNA reads TGTGCTAGTGGTTCCTCCGGGGTGACAGATACGCAGTATTTT. It specifies CASGSSGVTDTQYF.

The table lists this clonotype with a few counts. The rearrangement uses TRBV4-1 and TRBJ2-7; tentatively, D is TRBD1 (6 bases). Between the trimmed V and J ends, which lost 1 base and 3 bases, there was a span of 16 bases. The germline CDR1 and CDR2 sequences are MGHRA and YSYEKL. The CDR3 contains 16 residues. CDR3 in DNA: TGCGCCAGCAGCCAAGGGCCTAGGACAGATGGCTACGAGCAGTACTTC. As protein: CASSQGPRTDGYEQYF.

This clonotype came up a few times. The V call is TRBV24-1, the J call TRBJ2-3; D perhaps matches TRBD2 (5 bases). The V gene's germline CDR1 is KGHDR and CDR2 SFDVKD. Trimming left V 4 bases short and J 0 bases short, with 10 bases between. The CDR3 length is 15 residues. This CDR3 reads CATSDRRYSTDTQYF. Here the CDR3 DNA reads TGTGCCACCAGTGACAGGAGGTATAGCACAGATACGCAGTATTTT.

The V gene is TRBV7-3, the J gene TRBJ2-3; D call uncertain. The CDR3 contains 14 residues. CDR1 SGHTA and CDR2 FQGTGA come from the germline V gene. V lost 1 base and J lost 8, with 13 bases in between. CDR3 DNA: TGTGCCAGCAGCTTAAGGCCACAGTTGGCTACGCAGTATTTT. Residues: CASSLRPQLATQYF.

The gene calls are TRBV30 and TRBJ2-1; 10 bases align to TRBD2. Losses at the gene ends were 5 bases for V and 6 bases for J; bases not matched to a gene: 7. Per the germline V gene, CDR1 is GTSNPN and CDR2 is SVGIG (reference sequence). The CDR3 covers 14 residues. CDR3 coding DNA: TGTGCCTGGGGAGGAGCGGGAGGGCCCAATGAGCAGTTCTTC. It is translated as CAWGGAGGPNEQFF.